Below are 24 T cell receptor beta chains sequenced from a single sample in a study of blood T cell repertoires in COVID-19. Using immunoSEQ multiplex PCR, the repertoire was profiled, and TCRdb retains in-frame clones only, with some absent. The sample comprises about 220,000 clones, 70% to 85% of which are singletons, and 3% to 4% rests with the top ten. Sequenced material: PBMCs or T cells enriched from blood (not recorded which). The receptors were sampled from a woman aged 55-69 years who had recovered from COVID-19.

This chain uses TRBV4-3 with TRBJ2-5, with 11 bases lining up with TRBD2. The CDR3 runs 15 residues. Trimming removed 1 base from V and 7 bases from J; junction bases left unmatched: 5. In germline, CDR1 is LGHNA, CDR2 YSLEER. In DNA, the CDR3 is TGCGCCAGCAGCCAAGTTTTAACTAGCGGGGGGACCCAGTACTTC. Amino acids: CASSQVLTSGGTQYF.

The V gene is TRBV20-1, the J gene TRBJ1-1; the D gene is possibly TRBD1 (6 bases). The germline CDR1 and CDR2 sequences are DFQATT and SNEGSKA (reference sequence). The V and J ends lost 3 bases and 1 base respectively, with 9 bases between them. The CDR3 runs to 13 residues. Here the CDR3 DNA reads TGCAGTGCTAGTTTACAGGGGAACACTGAAGCTTTCTTT. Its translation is CSASLQGNTEAFF.

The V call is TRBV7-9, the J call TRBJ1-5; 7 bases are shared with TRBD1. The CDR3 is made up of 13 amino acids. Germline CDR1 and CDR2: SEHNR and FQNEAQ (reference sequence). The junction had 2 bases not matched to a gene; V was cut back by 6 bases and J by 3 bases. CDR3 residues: CASSGTVNQPQHF. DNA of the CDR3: TGTGCCAGCAGTGGGACAGTCAATCAGCCCCAGCATTTT.

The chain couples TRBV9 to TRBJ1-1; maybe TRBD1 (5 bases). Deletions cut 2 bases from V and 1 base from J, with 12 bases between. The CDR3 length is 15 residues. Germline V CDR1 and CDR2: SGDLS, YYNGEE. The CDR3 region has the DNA TGTGCCAGCAGCGTCGCAGGGCAGAAGAACACTGAAGCTTTCTTT. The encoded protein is CASSVAGQKNTEAFF. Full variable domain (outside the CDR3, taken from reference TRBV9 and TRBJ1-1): DSGVTQTPKHLITATGQRVTLRCSPRSGDLSVYWYQQSLDQGLQFLIQYYNGEERAKGNILERFSAQQFPDLHSELNLSSLELGDSALYFCASSVAGQKNTEAFFGQGTRLTVV.

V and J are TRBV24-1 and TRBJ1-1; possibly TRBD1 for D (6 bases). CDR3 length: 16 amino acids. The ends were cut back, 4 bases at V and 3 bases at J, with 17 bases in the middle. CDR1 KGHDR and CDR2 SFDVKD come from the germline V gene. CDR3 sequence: CATSDPYRVQDTEAFF. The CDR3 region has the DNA TGTGCCACCAGTGACCCCTACAGGGTGCAGGACACTGAAGCTTTCTTT.

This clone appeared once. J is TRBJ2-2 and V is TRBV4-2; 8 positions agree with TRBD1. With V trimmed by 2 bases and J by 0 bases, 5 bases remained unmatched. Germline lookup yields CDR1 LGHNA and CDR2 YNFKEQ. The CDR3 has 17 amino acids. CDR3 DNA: TGTGCCAGCAGCCAACCACAGGACAGGGCGAACACCGGGGAGCTGTTTTTT. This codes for CASSQPQDRANTGELFF.

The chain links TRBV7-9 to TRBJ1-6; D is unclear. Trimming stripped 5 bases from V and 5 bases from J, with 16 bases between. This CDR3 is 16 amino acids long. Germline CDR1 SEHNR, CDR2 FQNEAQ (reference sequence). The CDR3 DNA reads TGTGCCAGCAGCCCAACGCGGAATCTGGATAATTCACCCCTCCACTTT. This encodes CASSPTRNLDNSPLHF. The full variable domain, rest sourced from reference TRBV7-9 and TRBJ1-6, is DTGVSQNPRHKITKRGQNVTFRCDPISEHNRLYWYRQTLGQGPEFLTYFQNEAQLEKSRLLSDRFSAERPKGSFSTLEIQRTEQGDSAMYLCASSPTRNLDNSPLHFGNGTRLTVT.

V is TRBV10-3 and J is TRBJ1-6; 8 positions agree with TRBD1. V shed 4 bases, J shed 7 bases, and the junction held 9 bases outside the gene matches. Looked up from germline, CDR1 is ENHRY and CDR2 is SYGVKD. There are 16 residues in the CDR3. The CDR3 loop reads CAISGDRFLRNSPLHF. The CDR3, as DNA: TGTGCCATCAGTGGGGACAGGTTCCTTCGGAATTCACCCCTCCACTTT.

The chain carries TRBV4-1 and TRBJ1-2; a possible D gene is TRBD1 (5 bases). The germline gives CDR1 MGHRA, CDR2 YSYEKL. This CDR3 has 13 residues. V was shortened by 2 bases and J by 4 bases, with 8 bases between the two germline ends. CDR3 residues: CASSQQGGYGYTF. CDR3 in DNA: TGCGCCAGCAGCCAACAGGGTGGCTATGGCTACACCTTC.

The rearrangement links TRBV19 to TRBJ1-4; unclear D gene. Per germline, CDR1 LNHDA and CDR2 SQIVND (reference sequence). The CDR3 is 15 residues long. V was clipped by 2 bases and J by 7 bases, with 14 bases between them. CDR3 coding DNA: TGTGCCAGTAGTATAACCCTAGAGGGTGGTGAAAAACTGTTTTTT. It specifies CASSITLEGGEKLFF.

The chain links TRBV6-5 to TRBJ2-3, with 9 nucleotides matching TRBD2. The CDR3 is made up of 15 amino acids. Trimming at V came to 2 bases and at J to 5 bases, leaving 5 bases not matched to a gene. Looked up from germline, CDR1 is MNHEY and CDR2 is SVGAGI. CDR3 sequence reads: CASSYRGGAGDTQYF. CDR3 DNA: TGTGCCAGCAGTTACCGCGGGGGGGCGGGAGATACGCAGTATTTT.

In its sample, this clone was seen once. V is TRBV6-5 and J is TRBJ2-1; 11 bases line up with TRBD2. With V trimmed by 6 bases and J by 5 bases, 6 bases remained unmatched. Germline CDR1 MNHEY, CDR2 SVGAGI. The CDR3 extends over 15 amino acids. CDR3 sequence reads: CASRLLAGANNEQFF. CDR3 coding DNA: TGTGCCAGCAGATTACTAGCGGGAGCTAACAATGAGCAGTTCTTC.

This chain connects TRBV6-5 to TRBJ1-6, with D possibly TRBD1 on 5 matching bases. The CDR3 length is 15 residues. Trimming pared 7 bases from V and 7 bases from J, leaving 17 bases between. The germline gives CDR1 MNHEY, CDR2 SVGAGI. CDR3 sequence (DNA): TGTGCCAGCAACACGTTGGGGGGGATGAATTCACCCCTCCACTTT. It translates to CASNTLGGMNSPLHF.

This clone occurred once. The CDR3 region is CASSFNYEQYF. The DNA of the CDR3 is TGTGCCAGCAGTTTTAACTACGAGCAGTACTTC. The chain joins TRBV6-2 or TRBV6-3 to TRBJ2-7; no definite D call. Germline CDR1 is MNHEY and CDR2 is SVGEGT. Trimming stripped 4 bases from V and 3 bases from J, with 4 bases between. The CDR3 runs to 11 residues.

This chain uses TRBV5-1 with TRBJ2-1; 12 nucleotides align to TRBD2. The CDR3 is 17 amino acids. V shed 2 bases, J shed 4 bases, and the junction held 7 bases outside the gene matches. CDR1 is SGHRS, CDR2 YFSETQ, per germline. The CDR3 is CASSLSPSGGAYNEQFF. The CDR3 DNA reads TGCGCCAGCAGCTTATCGCCTAGCGGGGGGGCTTACAATGAGCAGTTCTTC.

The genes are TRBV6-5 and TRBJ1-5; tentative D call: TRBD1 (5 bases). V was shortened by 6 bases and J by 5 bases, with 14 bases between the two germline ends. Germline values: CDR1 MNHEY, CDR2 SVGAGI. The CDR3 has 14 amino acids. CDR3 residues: CASSPTTGDQPQHF. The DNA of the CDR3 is TGTGCCAGCAGCCCCACGACGGGGGATCAGCCCCAGCATTTT.

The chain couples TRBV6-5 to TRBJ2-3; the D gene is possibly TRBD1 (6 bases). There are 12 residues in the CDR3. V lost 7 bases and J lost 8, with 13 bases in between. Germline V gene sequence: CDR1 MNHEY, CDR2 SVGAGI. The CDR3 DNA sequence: TGTGCCAGCATGCAGGGGCCGGGTACGCAGTATTTT. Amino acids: CASMQGPGTQYF.

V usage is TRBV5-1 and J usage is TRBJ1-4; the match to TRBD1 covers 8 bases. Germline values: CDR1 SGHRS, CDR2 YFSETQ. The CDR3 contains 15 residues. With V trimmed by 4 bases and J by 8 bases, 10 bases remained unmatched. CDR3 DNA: TGCGCCAGCAGCCGGGCGTGGGGACAGGAGGAAAAACTGTTTTTT. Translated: CASSRAWGQEEKLFF.

As DNA, the CDR3 is TGTGCCAGCAGCTTAGGGACAGCTTCGGAAAAACTGTTTTTT. Residues: CASSLGTASEKLFF. V is TRBV7-2 and J is TRBJ1-4; the D gene is possibly TRBD1 (6 bases). The CDR3 covers 14 residues. The germline CDR1 and CDR2 sequences are SGHTA and FQGNSA. Trimming took 1 base from V and 8 from J, leaving 11 bases between them.

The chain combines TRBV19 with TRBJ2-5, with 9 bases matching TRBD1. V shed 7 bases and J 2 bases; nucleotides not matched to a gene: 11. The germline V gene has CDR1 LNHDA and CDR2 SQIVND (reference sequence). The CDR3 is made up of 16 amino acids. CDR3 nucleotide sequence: TGTGCCAGTAATACACCCTCCGGGACAGGGCAAGAGACCCAGTACTTC. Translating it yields CASNTPSGTGQETQYF.

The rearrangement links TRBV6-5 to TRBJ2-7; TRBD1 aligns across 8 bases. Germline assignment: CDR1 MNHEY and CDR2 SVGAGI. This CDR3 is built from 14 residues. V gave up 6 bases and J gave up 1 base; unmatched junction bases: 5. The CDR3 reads CASRPGQVSYEQYF. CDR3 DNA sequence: TGTGCCAGCAGACCGGGACAGGTATCCTACGAGCAGTACTTC.

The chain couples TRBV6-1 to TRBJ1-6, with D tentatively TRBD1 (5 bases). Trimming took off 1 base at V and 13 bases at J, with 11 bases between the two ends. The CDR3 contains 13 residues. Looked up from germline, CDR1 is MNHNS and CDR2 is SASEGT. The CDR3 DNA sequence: TGTGCCAGCAGTGAAGGGGACTTTCGCCCCCTCCACTTT. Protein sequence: CASSEGDFRPLHF.

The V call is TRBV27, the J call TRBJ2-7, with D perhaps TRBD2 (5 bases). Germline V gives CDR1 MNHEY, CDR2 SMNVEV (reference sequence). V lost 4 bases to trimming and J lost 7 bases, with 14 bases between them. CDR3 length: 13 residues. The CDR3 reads CASSYRPRREQYF. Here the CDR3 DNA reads TGTGCCAGCAGTTATAGACCTCGGAGGGAGCAGTACTTC.

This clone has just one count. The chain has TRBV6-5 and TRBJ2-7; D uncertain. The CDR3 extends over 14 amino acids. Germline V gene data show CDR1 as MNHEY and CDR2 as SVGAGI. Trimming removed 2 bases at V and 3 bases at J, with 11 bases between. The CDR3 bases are TGTGCCAGCAGTTACACGTCGACTCACTACGAGCAGTACTTC. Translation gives CASSYTSTHYEQYF.